One and the same sample provided the 32 T cell receptor beta chains below, sequenced in a study of blood T cell repertoires in COVID-19. Using immunoSEQ multiplex PCR, the repertoire was profiled, and TCRdb retains in-frame clones only, with some absent. In the table there are around 140,000 clones, roughly 84% of which are singletons. Material for sequencing was peripheral blood. Source of these receptors: a human donor with acute or convalescent COVID-19. The donor label of this sample is uncertain.

This rearrangement joins TRBV30 to TRBJ1-5; D is unresolved. The CDR3 is 12 residues long. Germline CDR1 is GTSNPN and CDR2 is SVGIG (reference sequence). V shed 2 bases and J shed 7 bases, with 9 bases lying between them. The CDR3 reads CAWSRDWQPQHF. The CDR3 DNA reads TGTGCCTGGAGTCGCGACTGGCAGCCCCAGCATTTT.

CDR3 nucleotide sequence: TGCAGCGTTTACCAGGGATCTGAAGCTTTCTTT. Amino acid sequence: CSVYQGSEAFF. V is TRBV29-1 and J is TRBJ1-1; a possible D gene is TRBD1 (5 bases). The CDR3 has 11 amino acids. Trimming shortened V by 5 bases and J by 6 bases, and 10 bases separated the two germline ends. CDR1 and CDR2 (germline): SQVTM, ANQGSEA.

This clone was picked up one time. V and J are TRBV5-1 and TRBJ2-3, with 8 bases matching TRBD2. The junction had 13 bases not matched to a gene; V was cut back by 4 bases and J by 6 bases. The CDR3 covers 16 residues. Germline CDR1 reads SGHRS; CDR2 reads YFSETQ. CDR3 bases: TGCGCCAGCAGCGCCGCCGGGACTAGGGGGTCCGATACGCAGTATTTT. The encoded protein is CASSAAGTRGSDTQYF.

The V gene is TRBV10-1, the J gene TRBJ2-7; tentative D call: TRBD1 (6 bases). V was pared by 7 bases and J by 2 bases, with 15 bases between. Per the germline V gene, CDR1 is WNHNN and CDR2 is SYGVQD (reference sequence). The length of the CDR3 is 14 residues. The CDR3 reads CASIPGHFTYEQYF. DNA of the CDR3: TGCGCCAGCATCCCGGGACACTTCACCTACGAGCAGTACTTC.

This clone was observed many times. The V and J genes are TRBV29-1 and TRBJ2-3; D ambiguous. The CDR3 is 13 amino acids. Germline V gene lookup returns CDR1 SQVTM and CDR2 ANQGSEA. The ends were cut back, 6 bases at V and 2 bases at J, with 12 bases in the middle. This CDR3 is CSVEPYFTDTQYF. CDR3 coding DNA: TGCAGCGTAGAGCCTTACTTCACAGATACGCAGTATTTT.

V gene TRBV5-4 combines with J gene TRBJ2-5; perhaps TRBD2 as D (6 bases). The length of the CDR3 is 13 residues. V was clipped by 1 base and J by 3 bases, with 7 bases between them. Germline-derived CDR1 and CDR2 are SGHNT and YYREEE (reference sequence). In DNA form, the CDR3 reads TGTGCCAGCAGCTTGCGCGGGGAAGAGACCCAGTACTTC. It translates to CASSLRGEETQYF.

This clone was detected only once. This chain uses TRBV15 with TRBJ2-1, with TRBD1 as a possible D gene (5 bases). The CDR3 runs 15 residues. Trimming pared 0 bases from V and 5 bases from J, leaving 11 bases between. Germline CDR1 is LNHNV and CDR2 is YYDKDF (reference sequence). The CDR3 DNA is TGTGCCACCAGCAGAGATCTGACAGAACACAATGAGCAGTTCTTC. It translates to CATSRDLTEHNEQFF.

The gene calls are TRBV5-6 and TRBJ2-3; D gene uncertain. V lost 0 bases, J lost 2 bases, and 10 bases lay in between. The CDR3 covers 15 residues. The germline CDR1 and CDR2 sequences are SGHDT and YYEEEE. CDR3: CASSLAVADTDTQYF. The CDR3 DNA is TGTGCCAGCAGCTTGGCCGTTGCGGACACAGATACGCAGTATTTT.

The chain uses TRBV19 and TRBJ1-1, with D possibly TRBD1 on 6 matching bases. Germline V gene lookup returns CDR1 LNHDA and CDR2 SQIVND (reference sequence). CDR3 length: 14 amino acids. V lost 5 bases and J 4 bases, leaving 14 bases between the germline ends. The CDR3, as DNA: TGTGCCAGTAGTCAAAGGGGGTTTGGCACTGAAGCTTTCTTT. It translates to CASSQRGFGTEAFF. Full variable domain (outside the CDR3, taken from reference TRBV19 and TRBJ1-1): DGGITQSPKYLFRKEGQNVTLSCEQNLNHDAMYWYRQDPGQGLRLIYYSQIVNDFQKGDIAEGYSVSREKKESFPLTVTSAQKNPTAFYLCASSQRGFGTEAFFGQGTRLTVV.

This chain uses TRBV28 with TRBJ1-1, with D perhaps matching TRBD1 (6 bases). Trimming shortened V by 7 bases and J by 5 bases, and 20 bases separated the two germline ends. Germline CDR1 is MDHEN and CDR2 is SYDVKM. CDR3 length: 15 residues. CDR3 amino acids: CASKHAKGVGTEAFF. CDR3 DNA: TGTGCCAGCAAACACGCAAAGGGGGTAGGGACTGAAGCTTTCTTT.

The gene calls are TRBV18 and TRBJ1-5; unclear D gene. The V gene lost 8 bases and the J gene lost 9 bases, with 17 bases spanning the gap. The CDR3 covers 13 residues. Germline CDR1 reads KGHSH; CDR2 reads LQKENI. The CDR3 sequence: CASRSGQSGPQHF. CDR3 bases: TGTGCCAGCCGATCAGGCCAGAGCGGGCCCCAGCATTTT.

The chain joins TRBV4-2 to TRBJ2-5; 7 bases map to TRBD2. Germline lookup yields CDR1 LGHNA and CDR2 YNFKEQ. This CDR3 is built from 19 residues. The ends lost 0 bases at V and 2 bases at J; junction bases unmatched: 15. DNA for the CDR3: TGTGCCAGCAGCCAAGACGGGGGAAGACTAGCACTAACTCAAGAGACCCAGTACTTC. Translated: CASSQDGGRLALTQETQYF.

This clone was detected once. The chain couples TRBV10-1 to TRBJ2-5, with 7 positions matching TRBD1. J lost 1 base, V lost 6 bases, and 2 bases had no gene match. Germline-derived CDR1 and CDR2 are WNHNN and SYGVQD (reference sequence). CDR3 size: 13 residues. The DNA for the CDR3 is TGCGCCAGCAGCGGGACAGCCCAAGAGACCCAGTACTTC. Translating gives CASSGTAQETQYF.

This clone was seen only once. V is TRBV7-2 and J is TRBJ2-5, with 7 bases that match TRBD2. This CDR3 is built from 15 residues. Trimming cost V 7 bases and J 1 base; bases outside gene matches: 9. Germline-derived CDR1 and CDR2 are SGHTA and FQGNSA. The CDR3 nucleotides are TGTGCCAGCACCCTGGGCGGGGGATTCCAAGAGACCCAGTACTTC. This codes for CASTLGGGFQETQYF.

This chain joins TRBV19 and TRBJ2-7; D possibly corresponds to TRBD1 (5 bases). This CDR3 contains 13 residues. Germline V gene sequence: CDR1 LNHDA, CDR2 SQIVND (reference sequence). V was trimmed by 2 bases and J by 4 bases, leaving 9 bases between them. This CDR3 is CASSIMQGYEQYV. In DNA, the CDR3 is TGTGCCAGTAGTATAATGCAGGGATACGAGCAGTACGTC.

The V call is TRBV19, the J call TRBJ1-6; TRBD1 matches 9 bases. The CDR3 has 17 amino acids. With V trimmed by 5 bases and J by 3 bases, 8 bases remained unmatched. CDR1 is LNHDA, CDR2 SQIVND, per germline (reference sequence). CDR3 region: CASSPPLTGGYNSPLHF. In DNA, the CDR3 is TGTGCCAGTAGTCCCCCTCTGACAGGGGGCTATAATTCACCCCTCCACTTT.

The V call is TRBV7-2, the J call TRBJ2-3; D ambiguous. The V end lost 5 bases, the J end lost 6 bases, and 21 bases lay between the germline ends. The germline CDR1 and CDR2 sequences are SGHTA and FQGNSA. The CDR3 totals 16 residues. For the CDR3, the DNA is TGTGCCAGCAGCCCTACGAACTTAGCCCGTGGGGATACGCAGTATTTT. This sequence encodes CASSPTNLARGDTQYF.

V is TRBV9 and J is TRBJ2-5, with 13 bases that match TRBD2. Germline values: CDR1 SGDLS, CDR2 YYNGEE. V was pared by 3 bases and J by 5 bases, with 1 base of the junction left unmatched. This CDR3 contains 14 residues. The CDR3 DNA is TGTGCCAGCAGCGAGACTAGCGGGGGGGAGACCCAGTACTTC. This sequence encodes CASSETSGGETQYF. The variable domain in full, completed from reference TRBV9 and TRBJ2-5, reads DSGVTQTPKHLITATGQRVTLRCSPRSGDLSVYWYQQSLDQGLQFLIQYYNGEERAKGNILERFSAQQFPDLHSELNLSSLELGDSALYFCASSETSGGETQYFGPGTRLLVL.

The chain combines TRBV10-3 with TRBJ1-5; 10 bases map to TRBD1. The CDR3 covers 14 residues. Trimming took 5 bases from V and 5 from J; bases not matched to a gene: 3. Germline V gene data show CDR1 as ENHRY and CDR2 as SYGVKD. The CDR3 sequence: CAISQTGGDQPQHF. In DNA, the CDR3 is TGTGCCATCAGTCAGACAGGGGGCGATCAGCCCCAGCATTTT.

This sequence joins TRBV11-2 and TRBJ2-5, with 7 bases aligning to TRBD2. This CDR3 is 15 amino acids long. Trimming at V came to 0 bases and at J to 5 bases, leaving 6 bases not matched to a gene. CDR1 and CDR2 (germline): SGHAT, FQNNGV. The CDR3 DNA reads as TGTGCCAGCAGCTTAGAAGGACTAGGAATCGAGACCCAGTACTTC. This encodes CASSLEGLGIETQYF.

The chain is built from TRBV6-5 and TRBJ2-1, with TRBD2 matching over 12 bases. V was pared by 5 bases and J by 2 bases, with 1 base of the junction left unmatched. Germline values: CDR1 MNHEY, CDR2 SVGAGI. The CDR3 runs to 15 residues. CDR3 bases: TGTGCCAGCAGTCCTAGCGGGGGGGCCTACAATGAGCAGTTCTTC. It translates to CASSPSGGAYNEQFF.

The chain links TRBV11-3 to TRBJ2-3; 8 positions agree with TRBD1. The CDR3 loop spans 16 amino acids. The germline gives CDR1 SGHNT, CDR2 YENEEA. V shed 3 bases and J 2 bases; nucleotides not matched to a gene: 7. The CDR3 loop is CASSLGQASYTDTQYF. The CDR3 coding sequence is TGTGCCAGCAGCTTGGGACAGGCGTCTTACACAGATACGCAGTATTTT.

The chain has TRBV7-9 and TRBJ2-5; D might be TRBD1 (5 bases). The CDR3 has 13 residues. CDR1 and CDR2 (germline): SEHNR, FQNEAQ (reference sequence). Trimming took 3 bases from V and 5 from J, leaving 10 bases between them. CDR3 protein: CASSFQGRETQYF. The CDR3 DNA reads TGTGCCAGCAGCTTTCAGGGTCGGGAGACCCAGTACTTC.

The J gene is TRBJ1-1, the V gene TRBV27; possible D gene TRBD1, 5 bases. The CDR3 contains 15 residues. Germline CDR1 MNHEY, CDR2 SMNVEV (reference sequence). The V gene lost 10 bases and the J gene lost 0 bases, with 18 bases spanning the gap. The CDR3 sequence: CATTQGAGMNTEAFF. CDR3 sequence (DNA): TGTGCCACAACCCAAGGGGCAGGGATGAACACTGAAGCTTTCTTT.

This CDR3 is CASSVEDRGPNEKLFF. The CDR3 DNA reads TGTGCCAGCAGCGTAGAGGACAGGGGGCCTAATGAAAAACTGTTTTTT. V gene TRBV9 combines with J gene TRBJ1-4; 11 bases align to TRBD1. Trimming at V came to 0 bases and at J to 3 bases, leaving 1 base not matched to a gene. The CDR3 loop spans 16 amino acids. The germline gives CDR1 SGDLS, CDR2 YYNGEE.

The chain couples TRBV4-1 to TRBJ2-1; tentatively, D is TRBD2 (6 bases). V lost 8 bases to trimming and J lost 1 base, with 15 bases between them. CDR1 and CDR2 from the germline V gene are MGHRA and YSYEKL. CDR3 length equals 15 residues. The CDR3 DNA follows: TGCGCCAGCCAAAGCGGGCAGGGTTCCTACAATGAGCAGTTCTTC. Its translation is CASQSGQGSYNEQFF.

V and J are TRBV21-1 and TRBJ2-7; TRBD2, the table's D call, was not compared with the DNA. TRBV21-1 corresponds to a pseudogene. The CDR3 covers 21 residues. CDR3 in amino acids: CASSKETNRGKSSTYSYEQYV. CDR3 in DNA: TGTGCCAGCAGCAAAGAGACGAATCGAGGGAAATCTTCCACATACAGCTACGAGCAGTACGTC.

The chain carries TRBV30 and TRBJ2-1, with TRBD2 matching over 8 bases. In germline, CDR1 is GTSNPN, CDR2 SVGIG (reference sequence). The CDR3 runs to 15 residues. V trimming: 5 bases; J trimming: 4 bases; junction bases outside the gene matches: 10. The CDR3 DNA is TGTGCCTGGGGAGCGGGAGAATCGGTATACAATGAGCAGTTCTTC. Encoded protein: CAWGAGESVYNEQFF.

This clone was seen a single time. The CDR3 nucleotides are TGTGCCAGTAGTCGCGGGACAGAGAATTCACCCCTCCACTTT. Translated, it gives CASSRGTENSPLHF. The chain links TRBV19 to TRBJ1-6; TRBD1 matches at 7 bases. With 5 bases clipped from V and 7 bases from J, the junction kept 5 bases outside the gene matches. The CDR3 length is 14 residues. Germline CDR1 reads LNHDA; CDR2 reads SQIVND (reference sequence).

This clone was observed once. The J gene is TRBJ2-6, the V gene TRBV3-1 (or the pseudogene TRBV3-2); D is possibly TRBD1 (5 bases). The CDR3 consists of 17 residues. Germline lookup yields CDR1 LGHDT and CDR2 YNNKEL (reference sequence). Trimming cost V 0 bases and J 0 bases, with 9 bases left between them. The CDR3: CASSQDVGVSGANVLTF. The CDR3 nucleotides are TGTGCCAGCAGCCAAGATGTAGGGGTCTCTGGGGCCAACGTCCTGACTTTC.

CDR3 coding DNA: TGTGCCAGCAGTCCGCAGGGCCTTACCTACGAGCAGTACTTC. It encodes CASSPQGLTYEQYF. The chain links TRBV28 to TRBJ2-7, with D tentatively TRBD1 (5 bases). Trimming cost V 5 bases and J 2 bases, with 13 bases left between them. CDR1 MDHEN and CDR2 SYDVKM come from the germline V gene. The CDR3 length is 14 residues.

The CDR3, as DNA: TGTGCCAGCAGCTTAGCAAACAGGGGAAGTGAAAAACTGTTTTTT. It codes for CASSLANRGSEKLFF. This chain connects TRBV7-2 to TRBJ1-4; 7 nucleotides match TRBD1. CDR3 length equals 15 residues. CDR1 is SGHTA, CDR2 FQGNSA, per germline. J gave up 7 bases and V 0 bases, and 5 bases lay outside the gene matches. Combining the CDR3 with reference TRBV7-2 and TRBJ1-4 gives the whole variable domain GAGVSQSPSNKVTEKGKDVELRCDPISGHTALYWYRQSLGQGLEFLIYFQGNSAPDKSGLPSDRFSAERTGGSVSTLTIQRTQQEDSAVYLCASSLANRGSEKLFFGSGTQLSVL.